This T cell receptor (beta chain) was profiled in a study of blood T cell repertoires in COVID-19. Study as a whole: Donors in the United States, Italy and Spain gave samples during acute or convalescent COVID-19.

The authors' processing: For nucleated cells, counts were estimated from reference gene primer amplification. The protocol was immunoSEQ multiplex PCR, while the TCRdb copy is restricted to in-frame clones and leaves out a portion. Clone size and the V and J calls come from that table; the DNA yielded D and trimming. The sample carries approximately 230,000 clones, approximately 90% recorded once. Germline V gives CDR1 SGDLS, CDR2 YYNGEE. There are 16 residues in the CDR3. The J segment lost 7 bases and the V segment lost 0 bases, leaving 11 bases of the junction unmatched. This TCR derives from a man aged 25 to 40 who had recovered from COVID-19. This chain joins TRBV9 and TRBJ2-7; 9 nucleotides align to TRBD1. Material for sequencing was peripheral blood. This chain's CDR3 is CASSVGPGTGSGEQYF. The DNA for the CDR3 is TGTGCCAGCAGCGTAGGTCCGGGGACAGGGAGTGGAGAGCAGTACTTC.